This passage covers 7 T cell receptor beta chains from one sample sequenced in a study of chemoradiotherapy in HPV16-positive cancers. Assay used: immunoSEQ multiplex PCR; TCRdb lists only in-frame clones, some missing. The sample carries 4,000 to 5,500 clones, 75% to 85% recorded once. The input for sequencing was tumor tissue, taken from a patient who underwent chemoradiotherapy. These receptors all stem from a human donor with HPV-associated anogenital cancer.

The chain uses TRBV28 and TRBJ2-4, with 10 nucleotides matching TRBD2. Germline V CDR1 and CDR2: MDHEN, SYDVKM. The CDR3 spans 15 residues. V was pared by 7 bases and J by 6 bases, with 9 bases of the junction left unmatched. The CDR3: CASNHRAGGLNIQYF. The CDR3 nucleotides are TGTGCCAGCAATCACCGAGCGGGAGGGCTAAACATTCAGTACTTC.

V and J are TRBV9 and TRBJ2-1; tentative D call: TRBD1 (6 bases). There are 13 residues in the CDR3. V lost 4 bases, J lost 5 bases, and 10 bases lay in between. CDR1 SGDLS and CDR2 YYNGEE come from the germline V gene. The DNA of the CDR3 is TGTGCCAGCAGCTCAAGACAGGACAATGAGCAGTTCTTC. Protein product: CASSSRQDNEQFF.

In DNA form, the CDR3 reads TGTGCCTGGAGTGCTTACGACGAGCAGTACTTC. Translation gives CAWSAYDEQYF. The V and J genes are TRBV30 and TRBJ2-7; D unclear. V was cut by 1 base and J by 5 bases, with 6 bases left in between. In germline, CDR1 is GTSNPN, CDR2 SVGIG (reference sequence). The CDR3 is made up of 11 amino acids.

A few counts support this clone. The V and J genes are TRBV9 and TRBJ1-2; D possibly corresponds to TRBD1 (5 bases). CDR1 and CDR2 from the germline V gene are SGDLS and YYNGEE. Trimming took 4 bases from V and 4 from J, leaving 11 bases between them. The CDR3 runs 13 residues. This CDR3 reads CASSSPGGYGYTF. CDR3 DNA sequence: TGTGCCAGCAGCTCCCCGGGGGGCTATGGCTACACCTTC.

The chain combines TRBV5-6 with TRBJ1-2, with D tentatively TRBD1 (6 bases). V lost 1 base and J 2 bases, leaving 6 bases between the germline ends. In germline, CDR1 is SGHDT, CDR2 YYEEEE. This CDR3 region has 13 residues. CDR3 protein: CASSLRGNYGYTF. DNA of the CDR3: TGTGCCAGCAGCTTGAGGGGGAACTATGGCTACACCTTC. The full variable domain, in which reference TRBV5-6 and TRBJ1-2 provide the parts outside the CDR3, is DAGVTQSPTHLIKTRGQQVTLRCSPKSGHDTVSWYQQALGQGPQFIFQYYEEEERQRGNFPDRFSGHQFPNYSSELNVNALLLGDSALYLCASSLRGNYGYTFGSGTRLTVV.

The rearrangement links TRBV27 to TRBJ2-7; no reliable D call. Trimming cost V 4 bases and J 6 bases, with 10 bases left between them. The CDR3 runs to 12 residues. Germline CDR1 is MNHEY and CDR2 is SMNVEV (reference sequence). The CDR3 region has the DNA TGTGCCAGCAGTTCTTCCTATCGCGAGCAGTACTTC. Translating gives CASSSSYREQYF.

V usage is TRBV19 and J usage is TRBJ2-6; D perhaps matches TRBD1 (6 bases). The V end lost 7 bases, the J end lost 2 bases, and 18 bases lay between the germline ends. The germline CDR1 and CDR2 sequences are LNHDA and SQIVND (reference sequence). The CDR3 is 17 residues long. Here the CDR3 reads CASTLTGADPGANVLTF. The CDR3 DNA reads as TGTGCCAGTACCCTGACAGGAGCGGACCCTGGGGCCAACGTCCTGACTTTC.